This T cell receptor (beta chain) was recovered during a study of cytomegalovirus exposure and HLA in healthy donors. The PCR had 60 Vbeta and 13 Jbeta primers. Here immunoSEQ multiplex PCR was the method, and the copy in TCRdb shows in-frame clones only, minus some. The table records around 150,000 clones, about three quarters of them present only once. This clonotype originated in a female donor in good health and CMV-seronegative. Sequencing was performed on PBMCs.

Written as DNA, the CDR3 is TGCAGCGTTGGAACCCTGGAGGGCTACACCTTC. Amino acid sequence: CSVGTLEGYTF. The chain links TRBV29-1 to TRBJ1-2; no firm D call. Germline V CDR1 and CDR2: SQVTM, ANQGSEA. V was pared by 4 bases and J by 8 bases, with 11 bases between. The CDR3 is 11 amino acids.